This T cell receptor beta chain was profiled in a study of HIV-infected children after antiretroviral therapy interruption. Study-wide context: Most participating children were previously exposed to EBV and CMV. Interruption-arm samples span weeks 0, 12, interruption end (24 or 48), and about 3 years post-study.

This clonotype was observed many times. This sample's treatment: PENTA 11 planned treatment interruption arm or continuous ART arm. The germline V gene has CDR1 SGHVS and CDR2 FQNEAQ. The CDR3 is 15 residues long. The trim removed 4 bases at V and 7 bases at J, leaving 7 bases unmatched. A 3' RACE protocol on RNA, with unique molecular identifiers, produced the TCR library. Using its own MiXCR run on the 3' RACE reads, TCRdb lists one record per CDR3 protein. Of nearly 15,000 distinct CDR3 sequences listed, 3% to 4% are singletons. This material consisted of CD45RO+ CD8+ T cells from PBMCs, pooled from several time points, taken from a donor given antiretroviral therapy, either interrupted or continuous. Specified subset: memory CD8+ CD45RO+ CD45RA- T cells. The receptor's source is a pool of human donors with HIV. This chain joins TRBV7-8 and TRBJ2-2, with 9 bases lining up with TRBD1. CDR3 DNA: TGTGCCAGCAGCTCGGGACAGGGTTTCAACGGGGAGCTGTTTTTT. Translating it yields CASSSGQGFNGELFF.